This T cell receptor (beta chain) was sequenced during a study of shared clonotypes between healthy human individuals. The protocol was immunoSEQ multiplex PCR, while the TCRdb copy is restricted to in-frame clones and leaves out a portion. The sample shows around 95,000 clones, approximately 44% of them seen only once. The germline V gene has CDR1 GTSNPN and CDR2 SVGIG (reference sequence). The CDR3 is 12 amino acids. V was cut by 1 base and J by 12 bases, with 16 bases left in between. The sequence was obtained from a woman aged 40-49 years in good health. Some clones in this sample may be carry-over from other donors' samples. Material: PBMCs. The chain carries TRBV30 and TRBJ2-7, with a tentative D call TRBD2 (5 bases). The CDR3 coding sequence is TGTGCCTGGAGTGGAGGGTCTCCTAGTTTGTACTTC. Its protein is CAWSGGSPSLYF.